This T cell receptor (beta chain) was sequenced during a study of Graves' ophthalmopathy and Graves' hyperthyroidism. The authors amplified TCR beta CDR3 regions, and they did so from RNA transcripts for repertoire sequencing. Second-round multiplex PCR came after a first-round RT-PCR that employed HTBI primers. MiXCR was run by TCRdb on the multiplex PCR reads, yielding one entry per CDR3 protein. The table has about 620,000 distinct CDR3 sequences, 22% seen once; the top ten hold around 7%. V dropped 5 bases and J dropped 6; count of bases not matched to a gene: 4. CDR1 LNHDA and CDR2 SQIVND come from the germline V gene (reference sequence). The CDR3 runs to 13 residues.

The gene calls are TRBV19 and TRBJ2-4; 7 bases are shared with TRBD1. Source material: peripheral blood. The sequence came from a woman aged 18-35 years with stable Graves' hyperthyroidism. Some clones in this sample may be carry-over from other donors' samples. CDR3 loop: CASSGTDLNIQYF. In DNA, the CDR3 is TGTGCCAGTAGTGGGACAGATTTAAACATTCAGTACTTC. Together with reference TRBV19 and TRBJ2-4, the CDR3 gives the full variable domain: DGGITQSPKYLFRKEGQNVTLSCEQNLNHDAMYWYRQDPGQGLRLIYYSQIVNDFQKGDIAEGYSVSREKKESFPLTVTSAQKNPTAFYLCASSGTDLNIQYFGAGTRLSVL.